These T cell receptor beta chains were read from a single sample in a study of T cells after yellow fever vaccination. One entry per CDR3 protein, called by TCRdb with MiXCR from the 5' RACE reads. The sample holds fewer than 450,000 distinct CDR3 sequences; around 10% are singletons and the top ten take roughly 18%. Source: PBMCs, taken on the day of the first yellow fever vaccination. All receptors come from a man aged 18 to 35 who received the YFV17D yellow fever vaccine. CDR3s include the opening cysteine and the closing phenylalanine or tryptophan. The order of the fields is J gene, V gene, D gene, clone size, CDR3 DNA, CDR3 protein. A D gene is named only where the DNA matches it firmly. Size is omitted from some rows. Given values are once, few, many or a class for expanded clones.

TRBJ1-1 TRBV4-3 - - TGCGCCAGCAGCCAAGGTAACATATGGAACACTGAAGCTTTCTTT CASSQGNIWNTEAFF
TRBJ2-3 TRBV20-1 - - TGCAGTCTTTCTATAGCGAGTCAGGGTACGCAGTATTTT CSLSIASQGTQYF
TRBJ2-7 TRBV20-1 TRBD2 - TGCAGTGCTGGCCCTAGCGGGGGATACTACGAGCAGTACTTC CSAGPSGGYYEQYF
TRBJ1-5 TRBV4-3 - few TGCGCCAGCAGCCAAGCCGTAGGGGTTAAAGGCAATCAGCCCCAGCATTTT CASSQAVGVKGNQPQHF
TRBJ2-1 TRBV7-7 TRBD2 many TGTGCCAGCAGACCTACCCGGACTAGCGGGGAGCGTGAGCAGTTCTTC CASRPTRTSGEREQFF
TRBJ2-5 TRBV5-5 - few TGTGCCAGCAGCTTGCGCCGCCAGGGGCAAGAGACCCAGTACTTC CASSLRRQGQETQYF
TRBJ2-4 TRBV6-2/TRBV6-3 TRBD2 few TGTGCCAGCAGTTACTCAACAGGACTAGGTGGTCAGTACTTC CASSYSTGLGGQYF
TRBJ2-4 TRBV7-2 - many TGTGCCAGCAGCTCAGCGAAGTCGGGCATTCAGTACTTC CASSSAKSGIQYF
TRBJ2-1 TRBV25-1 - - TGTGCCAGCAGTGACCACTACAATGAGCAGTTCTTC CASSDHYNEQFF
TRBJ2-7 TRBV3-1 - - TGTGCCAGCAGCCAAAGACGGGGCGCGGGGCAGTACTTC CASSQRRGAGQYF